This paragraph reports one T cell receptor (beta chain). It is likely a read error, because the conserved phenylalanine at the end of the CDR3 is missing. It is unclear where the CDR3 begins or ends on the DNA, so no DNA is shown, and the CDR3 is as TCRdb lists it. A constant-region primer primed TCR beta cDNA synthesis from around 500 ng of total RNA. Nested multiplex PCR, run for three rounds with slightly modified ARM-PCR, yielded TCR beta libraries. The first two PCR rounds, around 11 cycles each, used TRBV1-TRBV30 forward primers and a C-beta reverse primer. Each CDR3 protein is one row after TCRdb ran MiXCR on the multiplex PCR reads. The sample has about 41,000 distinct CDR3 sequences, about three quarters seen once. These data come from a study of tumor-infiltrating lymphocytes in primary liver carcinoma. The CDR3 totals 12 residues, both ends included. Germline CDR1 is SGHAT and CDR2 is FQNNGV.

Investigators took RNA and DNA out together from 20-30 mg of unsorted bulk tissue. HBV chronically infected the treatment-naive patients. This chain links TRBV11-2 with TRBJ2-7; no DNA check was done on the table's D call, TRBD1. The sequence was collected from a man aged 40-55 years with primary liver carcinoma and hepatitis B virus infection. What was sequenced was liver tumor tissue from sampling region 2. Subset noted: tumor region T2, inferior pole. The CDR3 sequence: CASSPWGYEQYL.